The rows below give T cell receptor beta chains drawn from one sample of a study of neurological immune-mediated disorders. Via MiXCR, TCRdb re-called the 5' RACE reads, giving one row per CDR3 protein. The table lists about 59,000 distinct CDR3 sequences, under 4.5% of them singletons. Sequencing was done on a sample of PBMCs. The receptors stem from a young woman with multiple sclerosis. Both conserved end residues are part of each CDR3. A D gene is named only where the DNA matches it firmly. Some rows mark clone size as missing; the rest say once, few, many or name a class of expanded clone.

CDR3: CASSLGTGRRKGHFVEAFF; DNA: TGCGCCAGCAGCCTAGGGACAGGGAGGAGGAAAGGTCATTTTGTGGAAGCTTTCTTT; J: TRBJ1-1; V: TRBV5-1; size: many; D: TRBD1
CDR3: CASRLLPGVLETQYF; DNA: TGTGCCAGCAGACTCCTCCCGGGGGTATTGGAGACCCAGTACTTC; J: TRBJ2-5; V: TRBV6-6; size: few; D: .
CDR3: CASSFDEGTEAFF; DNA: TGCGCCAGCAGCTTCGACGAGGGGACTGAAGCTTTCTTT; J: TRBJ1-1; V: TRBV5-1; size: many; D: .
CDR3: CSAQRTSGSKTGELFF; DNA: TGCAGTGCCCAAAGGACTAGCGGGAGTAAAACCGGGGAGCTGTTTTTT; J: TRBJ2-2; V: TRBV20-1; size: many; D: TRBD2
CDR3: CASSFGPGEQYF; DNA: TGCGCCAGCAGCTTCGGACCAGGCGAGCAGTACTTC; J: TRBJ2-7; V: TRBV5-1; size: many; D: .
CDR3: CSASEGGNTIYF; DNA: TGCAGTGCCAGCGAGGGCGGAAACACCATATATTTT; J: TRBJ1-3; V: TRBV20-1; size: many; D: .
CDR3: CASSQDTPTEQYF; DNA: TGTGCCAGCAGCCAGGACACCCCCACCGAGCAGTACTTC; J: TRBJ2-7; V: TRBV7-8; size: many; D: .
CDR3: CASSLSGGISTDTQYF; DNA: TGCGCCAGCAGCTTGTCGGGGGGGATCAGCACAGATACGCAGTATTTT; J: TRBJ2-3; V: TRBV5-1; size: many; D: TRBD2
CDR3: CSAAEGGTQNF; DNA: TGCAGTGCTGCGGAGGGGGGAACCCAGAATTTT; J: TRBJ1-5; V: TRBV20-1; size: few; D: .
CDR3: CSATGGQGRVGNQPQHF; DNA: TGCAGTGCTACCGGAGGACAGGGAAGGGTGGGCAATCAGCCCCAGCATTTT; J: TRBJ1-5; V: TRBV20-1; size: many; D: TRBD1
CDR3: CSVEVRTATYEQYF; DNA: TGCAGCGTTGAGGTGCGGACAGCCACCTACGAGCAGTACTTC; J: TRBJ2-7; V: TRBV29-1; size: many; D: .
CDR3: CASSFGGSQGSAPLHF; DNA: TGTGCCAGCAGCTTTGGGGGGTCGCAGGGTAGTGCACCCCTCCACTTT; J: TRBJ1-6; V: TRBV5-4; size: many; D: .
CDR3: CSVTRTGGGDQYF; DNA: TGCAGCGTAACCAGGACAGGTGGGGGAGACCAGTACTTC; J: TRBJ2-5; V: TRBV29-1; size: many; D: TRBD1
CDR3: CASSPRTSGGVHIPDTQYF; DNA: TGCGCCAGCAGCCCCAGGACTAGCGGGGGAGTACATATACCAGATACGCAGTATTTT; J: TRBJ2-3; V: TRBV5-1; size: many; D: TRBD2
CDR3: CSAKGQGAGEQYF; DNA: TGCAGTGCTAAGGGACAGGGGGCGGGGGAGCAGTACTTC; J: TRBJ2-7; V: TRBV20-1; size: many; D: TRBD1
CDR3: CASSLRGQETQYF; DNA: TGCGCCAGCTCGCTCCGGGGACAAGAGACCCAGTACTTC; J: TRBJ2-5; V: TRBV5-1; size: many; D: .
CDR3: CASSQDRVGQEVYTF; DNA: TGCGCCAGCAGCCAAGATCGGGTGGGACAGGAGGTCTACACCTTC; J: TRBJ1-2; V: TRBV4-1; size: many; D: TRBD1
CDR3: CASSGADNEQFF; DNA: TGTGCCAGCAGCGGGGCGGACAATGAGCAGTTCTTC; J: TRBJ2-1; V: TRBV5-4; size: many; D: .
CDR3: CASITGRSSYNEQFF; DNA: TGTGCCAGCATTACGGGCAGAAGCTCCTACAATGAGCAGTTCTTC; J: TRBJ2-1; V: TRBV6-1; size: many; D: .
CDR3: CSVEDRVSLSDF; DNA: TGCAGCGTTGAAGATCGCGTTTCACTAAGCGACTTC; J: TRBJ2-5; V: TRBV29-1; size: many; D: .
CDR3: CASSLGQKNTEAFF; DNA: TGTGCCAGCAGTTTAGGACAGAAGAACACTGAAGCTTTCTTT; J: TRBJ1-1; V: TRBV12-3/TRBV12-4; size: many; D: .
CDR3: CASSLRDTTYEQYF; DNA: TGCGCCAGCAGCTTAAGGGACACAACCTACGAGCAGTACTTC; J: TRBJ2-7; V: TRBV5-1; size: many; D: .
CDR3: CASSGQGTPMNEQFF; DNA: TGTGCCAGCAGCGGCCAAGGGACTCCCATGAATGAGCAGTTCTTC; J: TRBJ2-1; V: TRBV7-2; size: many; D: .
CDR3: CASSLGQGRIDQPQHF; DNA: TGCGCCAGCAGTCTCGGACAGGGGAGGATAGACCAGCCCCAGCATTTT; J: TRBJ1-5; V: TRBV4-1; size: many; D: TRBD1
CDR3: CASSQRLLAAGRTDTQYF; DNA: TGTGCCAGCAGCCAAAGGCTTCTAGCGGCCGGTCGTACAGATACGCAGTATTTT; J: TRBJ2-3; V: TRBV3-1; size: many; D: TRBD2
CDR3: CASSSDRLSTGELFF; DNA: TGCGCCAGCAGCTCCGACCGTTTATCCACCGGGGAGCTGTTTTTT; J: TRBJ2-2; V: TRBV5-1; size: many; D: .
CDR3: CASSLAASGSADTQYF; DNA: TGCGCCAGCAGCTTGGCCGCTAGCGGGAGCGCAGATACGCAGTATTTT; J: TRBJ2-3; V: TRBV5-1; size: many; D: TRBD2
CDR3: CSARDQGNRNYGYTF; DNA: TGCAGTGCTAGAGATCAGGGCAACCGTAACTATGGCTACACCTTC; J: TRBJ1-2; V: TRBV20-1; size: many; D: .
CDR3: CSARPGKGLEQYF; DNA: TGCAGTGCTAGGCCGGGAAAGGGGTTGGAACAGTACTTC; J: TRBJ2-7; V: TRBV20-1; size: few; D: .
CDR3: CASSAVQGSDTQYF; DNA: TGCGCCAGCAGCGCCGTTCAGGGGTCAGATACGCAGTATTTT; J: TRBJ2-3; V: TRBV5-1; size: many; D: .
CDR3: CSANSGSGRNRETQYF; DNA: TGCAGTGCTAATTCCGGGAGTGGAAGGAATAGAGAGACCCAGTACTTC; J: TRBJ2-5; V: TRBV20-1; size: many; D: .
CDR3: CARGEPCDEQYF; DNA: TGTGCCAGGGGGGAACCCTGCGACGAGCAGTACTTC; J: TRBJ2-7; V: TRBV6-5; size: many; D: .
CDR3: CASSLNGLDTEAFF; DNA: TGCGCCAGCAGCTTGAACGGGTTGGACACTGAAGCTTTCTTT; J: TRBJ1-1; V: TRBV5-1; size: many; D: .
CDR3: CSAPFSGYAGELFF; DNA: TGCAGTGCTCCCTTTAGCGGATATGCCGGGGAGCTGTTTTTT; J: TRBJ2-2; V: TRBV20-1; size: many; D: .
CDR3: CASRSSGELFF; DNA: TGCGCCAGCAGAAGTTCCGGGGAGCTGTTTTTT; J: TRBJ2-2; V: TRBV5-1; size: few; D: .
CDR3: CASSQDGTSGNIQYF; DNA: TGTGCCAGCAGCCAAGATGGGACTAGCGGAAACATTCAGTACTTC; J: TRBJ2-4; V: TRBV3-1; size: .; D: TRBD2
CDR3: CSAGSNLAEGTDTQYF; DNA: TGCAGTGCTGGATCCAATCTAGCGGAGGGCACAGATACGCAGTATTTT; J: TRBJ2-3; V: TRBV20-1; size: many; D: TRBD2
CDR3: CASSFRGEDTIYF; DNA: TGTGCCAGCAGCTTTCGAGGGGAGGACACCATATATTTT; J: TRBJ1-3; V: TRBV7-9; size: many; D: .
CDR3: CASSPGKGSDTQYF; DNA: TGTGCCAGCAGCCCGGGAAAGGGTTCAGATACGCAGTATTTT; J: TRBJ2-3; V: TRBV7-2; size: once; D: .
CDR3: CSARLRRTTKETQYF; DNA: TGCAGTGCTAGACTCCGCCGGACGACTAAAGAGACCCAGTACTTC; J: TRBJ2-5; V: TRBV20-1; size: many; D: .